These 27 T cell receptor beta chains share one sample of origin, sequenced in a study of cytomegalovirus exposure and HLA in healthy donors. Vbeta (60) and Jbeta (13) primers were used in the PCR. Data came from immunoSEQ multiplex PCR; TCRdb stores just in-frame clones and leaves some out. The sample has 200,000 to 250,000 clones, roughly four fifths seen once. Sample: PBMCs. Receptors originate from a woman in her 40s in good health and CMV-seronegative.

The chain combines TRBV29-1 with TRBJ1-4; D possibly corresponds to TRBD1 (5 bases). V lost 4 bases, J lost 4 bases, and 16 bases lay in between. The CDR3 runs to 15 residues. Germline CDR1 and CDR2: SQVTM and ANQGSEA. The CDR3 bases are TGCAGCGTTGCAGGGACTGTTCTTAATAATGAAAAACTGTTTTTT. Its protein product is CSVAGTVLNNEKLFF.

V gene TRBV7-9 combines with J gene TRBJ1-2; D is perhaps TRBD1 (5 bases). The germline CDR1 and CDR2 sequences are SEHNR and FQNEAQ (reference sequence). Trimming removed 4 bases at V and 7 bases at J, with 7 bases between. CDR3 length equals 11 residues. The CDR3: CASSSTGGYTF. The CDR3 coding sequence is TGTGCCAGCAGCTCCACAGGTGGCTACACCTTC.

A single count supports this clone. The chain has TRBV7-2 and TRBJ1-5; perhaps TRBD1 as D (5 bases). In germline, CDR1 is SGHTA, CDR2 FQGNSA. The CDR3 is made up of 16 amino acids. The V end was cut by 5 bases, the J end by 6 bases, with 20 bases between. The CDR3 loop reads CASSPSSTVLSQPQHF. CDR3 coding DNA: TGTGCCAGCAGCCCATCCTCGACAGTATTGAGTCAGCCCCAGCATTTT.

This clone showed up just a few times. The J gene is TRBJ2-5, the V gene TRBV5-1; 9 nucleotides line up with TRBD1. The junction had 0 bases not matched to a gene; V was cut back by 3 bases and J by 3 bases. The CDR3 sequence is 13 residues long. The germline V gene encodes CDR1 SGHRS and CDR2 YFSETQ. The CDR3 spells CASSWTGEETQYF. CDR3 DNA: TGCGCCAGCAGCTGGACAGGGGAAGAGACCCAGTACTTC. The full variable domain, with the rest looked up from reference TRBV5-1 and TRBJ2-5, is KAGVTQTPRYLIKTRGQQVTLSCSPISGHRSVSWYQQTPGQGLQFLFEYFSETQRNKGNFPGRFSGRQFSNSRSEMNVSTLELGDSALYLCASSWTGEETQYFGPGTRLLVL.

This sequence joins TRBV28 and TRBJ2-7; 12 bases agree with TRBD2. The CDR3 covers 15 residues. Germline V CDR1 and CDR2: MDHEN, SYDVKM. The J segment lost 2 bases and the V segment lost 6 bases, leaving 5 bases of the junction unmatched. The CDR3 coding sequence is TGTGCCAGCAGACCGACTAGCGGGAGAACCTACGAGCAGTACTTC. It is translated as CASRPTSGRTYEQYF. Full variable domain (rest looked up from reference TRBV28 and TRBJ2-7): DVKVTQSSRYLVKRTGEKVFLECVQDMDHENMFWYRQDPGLGLRLIYFSYDVKMKEKGDIPEGYSVSREKKERFSLILESASTNQTSMYLCASRPTSGRTYEQYFGPGTRLTVT.

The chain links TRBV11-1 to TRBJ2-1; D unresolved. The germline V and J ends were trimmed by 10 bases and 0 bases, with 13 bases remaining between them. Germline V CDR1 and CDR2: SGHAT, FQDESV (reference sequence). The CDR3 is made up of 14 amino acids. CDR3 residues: CATSSENSYNEQFF. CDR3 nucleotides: TGTGCCACATCCTCGGAGAACTCCTACAATGAGCAGTTCTTC.

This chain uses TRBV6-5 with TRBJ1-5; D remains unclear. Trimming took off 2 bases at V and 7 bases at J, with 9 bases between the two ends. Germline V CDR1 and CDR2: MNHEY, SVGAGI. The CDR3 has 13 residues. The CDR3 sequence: CASSYTAEQPQHF. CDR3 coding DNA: TGTGCCAGCAGTTACACCGCGGAGCAGCCCCAGCATTTT.

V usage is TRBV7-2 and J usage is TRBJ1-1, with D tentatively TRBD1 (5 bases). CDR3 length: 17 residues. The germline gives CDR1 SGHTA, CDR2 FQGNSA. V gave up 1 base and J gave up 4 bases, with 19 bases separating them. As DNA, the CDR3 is TGTGCCAGCAGCTTAGGTCGTTTTTGGGGACTTTCCACTGAAGCTTTCTTT. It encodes CASSLGRFWGLSTEAFF.

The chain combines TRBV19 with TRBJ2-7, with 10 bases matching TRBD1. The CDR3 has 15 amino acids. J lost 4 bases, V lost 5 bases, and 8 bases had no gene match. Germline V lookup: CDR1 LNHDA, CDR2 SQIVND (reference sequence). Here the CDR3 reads CASSPRQGAEYEQYF. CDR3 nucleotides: TGTGCCAGTAGTCCACGACAGGGGGCTGAATACGAGCAGTACTTC.

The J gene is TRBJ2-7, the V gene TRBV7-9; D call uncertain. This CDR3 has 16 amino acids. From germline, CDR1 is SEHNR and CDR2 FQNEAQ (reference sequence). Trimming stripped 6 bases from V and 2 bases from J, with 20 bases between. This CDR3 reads CASSSKTSQSPYEQYF. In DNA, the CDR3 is TGTGCCAGCAGTTCTAAGACAAGTCAATCCCCCTACGAGCAGTACTTC.

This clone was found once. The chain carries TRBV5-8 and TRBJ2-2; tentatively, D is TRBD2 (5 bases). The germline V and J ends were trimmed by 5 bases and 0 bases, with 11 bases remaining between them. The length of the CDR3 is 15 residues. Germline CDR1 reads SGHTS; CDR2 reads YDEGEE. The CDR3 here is CASRGVIANTGELFF. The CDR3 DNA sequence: TGTGCCAGCAGGGGAGTCATCGCGAACACCGGGGAGCTGTTTTTT.

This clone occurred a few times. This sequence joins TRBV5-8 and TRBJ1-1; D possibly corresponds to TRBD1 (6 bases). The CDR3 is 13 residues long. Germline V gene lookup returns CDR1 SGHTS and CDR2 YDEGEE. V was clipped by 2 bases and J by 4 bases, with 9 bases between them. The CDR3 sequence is CASSFQGPTEAFF. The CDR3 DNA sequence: TGTGCCAGCAGCTTCCAGGGGCCCACTGAAGCTTTCTTT.

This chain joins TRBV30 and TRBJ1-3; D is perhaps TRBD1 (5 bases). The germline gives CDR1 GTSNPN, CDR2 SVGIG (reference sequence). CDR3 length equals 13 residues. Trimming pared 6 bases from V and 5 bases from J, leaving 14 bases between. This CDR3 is CACPAGGRNTIYF. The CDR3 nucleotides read TGTGCCTGCCCAGCCGGGGGGAGAAACACCATATATTTT.

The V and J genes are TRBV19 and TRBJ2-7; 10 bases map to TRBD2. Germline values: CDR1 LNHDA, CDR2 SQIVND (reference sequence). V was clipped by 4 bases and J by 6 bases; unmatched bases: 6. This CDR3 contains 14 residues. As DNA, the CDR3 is TGTGCCAGTAGTAAGCGGGAGGGAATTGGCGAGCAGTACTTC. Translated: CASSKREGIGEQYF.

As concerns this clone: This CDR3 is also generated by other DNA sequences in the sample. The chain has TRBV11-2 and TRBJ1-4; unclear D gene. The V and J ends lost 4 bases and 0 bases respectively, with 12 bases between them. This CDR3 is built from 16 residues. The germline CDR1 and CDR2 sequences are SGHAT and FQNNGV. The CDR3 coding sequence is TGTGCCAGCAGCTCAAGGACTGGCGCAACTAATGAAAAACTGTTTTTT. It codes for CASSSRTGATNEKLFF. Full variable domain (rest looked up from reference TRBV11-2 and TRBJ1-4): EAGVAQSPRYKIIEKRQSVAFWCNPISGHATLYWYQQILGQGPKLLIQFQNNGVVDDSQLPKDRFSAERLKGVDSTLKIQPAKLEDSAVYLCASSSRTGATNEKLFFGSGTQLSVL.

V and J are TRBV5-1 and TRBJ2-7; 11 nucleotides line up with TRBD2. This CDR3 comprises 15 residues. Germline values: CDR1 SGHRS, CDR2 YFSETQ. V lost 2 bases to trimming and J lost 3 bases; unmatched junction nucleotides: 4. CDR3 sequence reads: CASSFPGLADYEQYF. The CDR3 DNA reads TGCGCCAGCAGCTTTCCGGGACTAGCGGACTACGAGCAGTACTTC.

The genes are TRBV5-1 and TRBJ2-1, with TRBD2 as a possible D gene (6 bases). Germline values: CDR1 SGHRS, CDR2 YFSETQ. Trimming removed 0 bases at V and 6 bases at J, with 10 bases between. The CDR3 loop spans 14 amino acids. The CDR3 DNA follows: TGCGCCAGCAGCTTGGGAAGTAGCGGCAATGAGCAGTTCTTC. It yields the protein CASSLGSSGNEQFF. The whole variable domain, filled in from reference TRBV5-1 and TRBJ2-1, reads KAGVTQTPRYLIKTRGQQVTLSCSPISGHRSVSWYQQTPGQGLQFLFEYFSETQRNKGNFPGRFSGRQFSNSRSEMNVSTLELGDSALYLCASSLGSSGNEQFFGPGTRLTVL.

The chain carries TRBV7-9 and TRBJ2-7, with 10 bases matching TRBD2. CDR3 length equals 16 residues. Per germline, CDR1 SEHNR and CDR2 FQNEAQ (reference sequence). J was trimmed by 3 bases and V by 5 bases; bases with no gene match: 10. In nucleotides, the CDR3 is TGTGCCAGCAGCCCCCTAGCGGGAGCGCCGCTCTACGAGCAGTACTTC. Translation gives CASSPLAGAPLYEQYF.

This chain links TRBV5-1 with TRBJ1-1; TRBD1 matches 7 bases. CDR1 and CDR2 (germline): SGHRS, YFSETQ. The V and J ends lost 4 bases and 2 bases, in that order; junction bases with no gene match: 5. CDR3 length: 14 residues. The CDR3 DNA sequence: TGCGCCAGCAGCCCGGGACAGATAAACACTGAAGCTTTCTTT. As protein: CASSPGQINTEAFF.

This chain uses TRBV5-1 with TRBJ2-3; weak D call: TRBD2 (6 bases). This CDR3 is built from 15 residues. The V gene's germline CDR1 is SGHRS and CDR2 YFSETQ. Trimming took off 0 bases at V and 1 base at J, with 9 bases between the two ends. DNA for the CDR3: TGCGCCAGCAGCTTGGCCTCTAGCGGCACAGATACGCAGTATTTT. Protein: CASSLASSGTDTQYF.

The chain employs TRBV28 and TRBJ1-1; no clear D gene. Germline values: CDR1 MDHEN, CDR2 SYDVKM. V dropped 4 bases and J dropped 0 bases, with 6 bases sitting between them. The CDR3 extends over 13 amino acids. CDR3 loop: CASSSPMNTEAFF. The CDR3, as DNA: TGTGCCAGCAGTTCCCCCATGAACACTGAAGCTTTCTTT.

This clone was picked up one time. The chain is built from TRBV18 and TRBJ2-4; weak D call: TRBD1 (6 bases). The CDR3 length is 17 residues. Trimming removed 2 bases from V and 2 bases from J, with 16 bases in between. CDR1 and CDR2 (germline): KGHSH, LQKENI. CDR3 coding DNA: TGTGCCAGCTCACCAATTAGGTCAGGGGAGACCAAAAACATTCAGTACTTC. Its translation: CASSPIRSGETKNIQYF.

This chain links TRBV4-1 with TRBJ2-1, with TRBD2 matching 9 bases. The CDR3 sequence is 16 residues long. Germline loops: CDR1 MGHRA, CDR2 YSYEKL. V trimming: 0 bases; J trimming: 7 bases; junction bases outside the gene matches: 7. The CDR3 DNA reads TGCGCCAGCAGCCAAGACGCGGGAGGGCCTGTAAATGAGCAGTTCTTC. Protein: CASSQDAGGPVNEQFF.

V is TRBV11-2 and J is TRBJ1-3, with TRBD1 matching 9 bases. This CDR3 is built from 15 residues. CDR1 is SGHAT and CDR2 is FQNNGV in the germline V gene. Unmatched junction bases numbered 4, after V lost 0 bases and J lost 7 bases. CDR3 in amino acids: CASSLDSQGANTIYF. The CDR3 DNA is TGTGCCAGCAGCTTAGATTCACAGGGGGCGAACACCATATATTTT. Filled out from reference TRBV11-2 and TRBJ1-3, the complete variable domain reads EAGVAQSPRYKIIEKRQSVAFWCNPISGHATLYWYQQILGQGPKLLIQFQNNGVVDDSQLPKDRFSAERLKGVDSTLKIQPAKLEDSAVYLCASSLDSQGANTIYFGEGSWLTVV.

CDR3 nucleotides: TGCGCCAGCAGCTTGGGGACAGCCTACTATGGCTACACCTTC. Residues: CASSLGTAYYGYTF. V usage is TRBV5-1 and J usage is TRBJ1-2, with D perhaps matching TRBD1 (6 bases). Trimming pared 0 bases from V and 3 bases from J, leaving 9 bases between. The CDR3 loop spans 14 amino acids. From germline, CDR1 is SGHRS and CDR2 YFSETQ.

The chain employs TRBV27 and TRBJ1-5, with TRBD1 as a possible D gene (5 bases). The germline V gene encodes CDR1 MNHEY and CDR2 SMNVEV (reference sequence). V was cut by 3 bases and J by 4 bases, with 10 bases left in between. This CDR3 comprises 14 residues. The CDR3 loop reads CASSFSGQNQPQHF. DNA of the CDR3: TGTGCCAGCAGTTTTTCAGGACAAAATCAGCCCCAGCATTTT.

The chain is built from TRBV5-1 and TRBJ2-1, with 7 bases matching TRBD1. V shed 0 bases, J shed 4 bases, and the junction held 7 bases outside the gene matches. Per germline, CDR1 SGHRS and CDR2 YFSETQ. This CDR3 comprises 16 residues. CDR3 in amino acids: CASSLEGQFLYNEQFF. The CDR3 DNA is TGCGCCAGCAGCTTGGAGGGACAGTTTTTATACAATGAGCAGTTCTTC.